This T cell receptor (beta chain) was captured by sequencing in a study of T cell changes during pregnancy in multiple sclerosis. The CDR3 covers 13 residues. The trim removed 6 bases at V and 8 bases at J, leaving 3 bases unmatched. Germline V CDR1 and CDR2: MNHNS, SASEGT. Only in-frame clones appear in the TCRdb table, and some are missing; sequencing was by immunoSEQ multiplex PCR. The data show some 80,000 clones, about nine tenths seen once. V gene TRBV6-1 combines with J gene TRBJ2-1; TRBD2 agrees at 11 bases. This specimen was peripheral blood, taken in the first trimester of pregnancy. The sequence came from a female donor with multiple sclerosis, enrolled in a pregnancy study. The CDR3 loop is CASRTSGTHEQFF. CDR3 coding DNA: TGTGCCAGCAGGACTAGCGGGACCCATGAGCAGTTCTTC.